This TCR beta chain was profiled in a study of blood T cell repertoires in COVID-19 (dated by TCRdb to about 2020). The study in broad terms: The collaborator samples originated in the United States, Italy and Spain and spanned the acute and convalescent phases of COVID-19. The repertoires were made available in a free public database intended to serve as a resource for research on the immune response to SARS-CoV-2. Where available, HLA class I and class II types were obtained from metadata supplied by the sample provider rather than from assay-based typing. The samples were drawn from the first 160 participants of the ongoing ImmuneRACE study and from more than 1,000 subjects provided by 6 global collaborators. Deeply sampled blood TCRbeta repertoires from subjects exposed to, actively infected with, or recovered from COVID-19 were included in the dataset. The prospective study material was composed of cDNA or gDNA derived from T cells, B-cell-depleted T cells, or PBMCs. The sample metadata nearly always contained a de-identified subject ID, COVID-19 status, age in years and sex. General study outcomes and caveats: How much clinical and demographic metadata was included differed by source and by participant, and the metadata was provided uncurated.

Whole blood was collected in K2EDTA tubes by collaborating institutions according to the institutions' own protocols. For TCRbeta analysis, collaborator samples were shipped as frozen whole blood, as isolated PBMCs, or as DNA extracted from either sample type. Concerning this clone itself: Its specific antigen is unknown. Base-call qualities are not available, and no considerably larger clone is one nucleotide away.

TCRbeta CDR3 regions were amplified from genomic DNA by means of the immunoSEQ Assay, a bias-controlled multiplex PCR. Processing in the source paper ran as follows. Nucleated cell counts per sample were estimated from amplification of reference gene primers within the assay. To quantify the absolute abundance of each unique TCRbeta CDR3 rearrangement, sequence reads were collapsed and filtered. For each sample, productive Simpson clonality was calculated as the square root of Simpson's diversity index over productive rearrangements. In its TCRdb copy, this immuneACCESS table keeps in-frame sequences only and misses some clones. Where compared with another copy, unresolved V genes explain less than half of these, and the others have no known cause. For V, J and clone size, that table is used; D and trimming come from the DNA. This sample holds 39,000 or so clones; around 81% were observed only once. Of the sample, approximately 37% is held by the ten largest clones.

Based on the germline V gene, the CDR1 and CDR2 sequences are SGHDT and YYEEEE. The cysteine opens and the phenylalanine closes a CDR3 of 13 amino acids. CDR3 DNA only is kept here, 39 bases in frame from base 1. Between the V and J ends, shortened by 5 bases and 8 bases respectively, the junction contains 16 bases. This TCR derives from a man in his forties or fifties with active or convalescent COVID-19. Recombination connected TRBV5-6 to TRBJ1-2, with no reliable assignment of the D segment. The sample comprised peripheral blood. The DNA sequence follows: TGTGCCAGCAGTACCCCGGCCGACTGGGGCTACACCTTC. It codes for CASSTPADWGYTF.